This T cell receptor beta chain is from a study of vaccination effects on CD4 cells after COVID-19. Points from the study as a whole: The vaccine-induced clones of healthy vaccinees included only 1 of 255 that cross-reacted with common cold coronaviruses.

With respect to this clone: Its antigen remains unknown.

Antigen-specific CD4+ T cells expanded by the ViraFEST assay with viral peptide pools were then sequenced. Culturing for about ten days preceded CD4+ T cell isolation. No vaccinee had earlier SARS-CoV-2 infection, and nucleocapsid antibodies were negative. Supplemented with around 11 IU/ml IL-2 and 10 ug/ml peptides, a few million PBMC per well were kept in culture. Each culture had half its medium swapped for IL-2 medium on days 3 and 7. This table comes from immunoSEQ multiplex PCR, and its TCRdb copy is limited to in-frame clones, with some not included. The profile shows fewer than 70,000 clones, 80% of them singletons. Looked up from germline, CDR1 is MDHEN and CDR2 is SYDVKM. The CDR3 length is 15 residues. Trimming removed 4 bases at V and 11 bases at J, with 18 bases between.

This clonotype was sampled from a human donor who received a COVID-19 vaccine. The gene calls are TRBV28 and TRBJ1-6, with D tentatively TRBD1 (6 bases). Here the sequenced sample was CD4+ T cells from PBMCs cultured with SARS-CoV-2 spike peptides, taken before COVID-19 vaccination. CDR3 protein: CASSSPGTWEPPLHF. DNA for the CDR3: TGTGCCAGCAGTTCCCCTGGGACATGGGAGCCACCCCTCCACTTT.